These 28 T cell receptor beta chains were all obtained from the same sample, sequenced in a study of post-analysis software for immune sequencing data. No antigen has been assigned to these receptors. Prepared libraries of TCR beta cDNA carried unique molecular identifiers. TCRdb called the PCR reads again in MiXCR, with one record for every CDR3 protein. The sample records about 820,000 distinct CDR3 sequences, 53% being singletons. Study-level points and caveats: With TRBV5-6, TRBV5-1 and TRBV20-1 included, about 5 TRBV segments were more frequent in patients than in controls.

Source material: blood. Receptors originate from a girl between 5 and 17 years old with multiple sclerosis.

V is TRBV20-1 and J is TRBJ2-7; 9 positions agree with TRBD2. The V segment lost 6 bases and the J segment 5 bases; nucleotides outside the gene matches: 8. This CDR3 spans 13 amino acids. Germline V CDR1 and CDR2: DFQATT, SNEGSKA (reference sequence). This chain's CDR3 is CSAEGLAGHEQYF. CDR3 DNA: TGCAGTGCCGAAGGGCTAGCGGGACACGAGCAGTACTTC.

The rearrangement uses TRBV3-1 and TRBJ2-4, with 9 positions matching TRBD2. TRBJ2-7 matches the DNA end more closely, so the J call is doubtful. The CDR3 is made up of 14 amino acids. Germline-derived CDR1 and CDR2 are LGHDT and YNNKEL (reference sequence). The CDR3 loop is CASSSSGRGYEQYF. CDR3 coding DNA: TGTGCCAGCAGCAGTAGCGGGAGAGGCTACGAGCAGTACTTC.

This clonotype has more than one count but fewer than ten. The J gene is TRBJ2-1, the V gene TRBV7-3; 13 bases fit TRBD2. V was pared by 2 bases and J by 7 bases, with 17 bases of the junction left unmatched. The CDR3 length is 20 residues. From germline, CDR1 is SGHTA and CDR2 FQGTGA. The CDR3 protein is CASSLFLRTSGSTPKNEQFF. The CDR3 nucleotides read TGTGCCAGCAGCTTATTCCTCCGGACTAGCGGGAGTACCCCTAAGAATGAGCAGTTCTTC.

Regarding this clonotype: At one boundary the junction diverges from the germline segment, which might be a read error. The V gene is TRBV10-3, the J gene TRBJ2-1; no reliable D call. This CDR3 region has 13 residues. Germline CDR1 is ENHRY and CDR2 is SYGVKD. The CDR3 region is CAISESSYNERFF. Written as DNA, the CDR3 is TGTGCCATCAGTGAAAGCTCCTACAATGAGCGGTTCTTC.

This clonotype appeared a single time. The rearrangement joins TRBV27 to TRBJ2-3, with D possibly matching TRBD1 (6 bases). Trimming shortened V by 4 bases and J by 2 bases, and 13 bases separated the two germline ends. CDR3 size: 15 residues. CDR1 is MNHEY and CDR2 is SMNVEV in the germline V gene (reference sequence). This CDR3 is CASSSFDRYTDTQYF. The CDR3 DNA is TGTGCCAGCAGTTCATTCGACAGGTACACAGATACGCAGTATTTT.

The rearrangement joins TRBV3-1 to TRBJ2-1; unclear D gene. The CDR3 covers 14 residues. Germline loops: CDR1 LGHDT, CDR2 YNNKEL (reference sequence). The V end was cut by 4 bases, the J end by 10 bases, with 17 bases between. The CDR3 here is CASSPWAPSDEQFF. In DNA form, the CDR3 reads TGTGCCAGCAGCCCATGGGCCCCATCGGACGAGCAGTTCTTC.

The chain recombines TRBV10-3 with TRBJ2-7, with 10 nucleotides matching TRBD2. CDR1 and CDR2 from the germline V gene are ENHRY and SYGVKD. Trimming took 0 bases from V and 6 from J; bases not matched to a gene: 8. The CDR3 is 16 residues long. CDR3 coding DNA: TGTGCCATCAGTGAGTCCCCGGGACTAGCGAAGCCCGAGCAGTACTTC. This gives the protein CAISESPGLAKPEQYF.

The CDR3 DNA follows: TGTGCCAGCAGCATGGGGACAGAAAAGAACGAGCAGTACTTC. Protein product: CASSMGTEKNEQYF. The gene calls are TRBV7-9 and TRBJ2-7; TRBD1 aligns across 7 bases. Germline lookup yields CDR1 SEHNR and CDR2 FQNEAQ (reference sequence). The CDR3 has 14 residues. After removal of 5 bases from V and 5 bases from J, the junction contained 9 bases not matched to a gene. The whole variable domain, filled in from reference TRBV7-9 and TRBJ2-7, reads DTGVSQNPRHKITKRGQNVTFRCDPISEHNRLYWYRQTLGQGPEFLTYFQNEAQLEKSRLLSDRFSAERPKGSFSTLEIQRTEQGDSAMYLCASSMGTEKNEQYFGPGTRLTVT.

The chain employs TRBV20-1 and TRBJ2-7, with a possible D match to TRBD1 (6 bases). There are 14 residues in the CDR3. Germline loops: CDR1 DFQATT, CDR2 SNEGSKA (reference sequence). V was shortened by 1 base and J by 2 bases, with 12 bases between the two germline ends. The CDR3 nucleotides are TGCAGTGCTAGAGGGCTCTGGGACACCTACGAGCAGTACTTC. Encoded protein: CSARGLWDTYEQYF.

This clonotype has just a few counts. This sequence joins TRBV20-1 and TRBJ1-1; D is perhaps TRBD1 (6 bases). The ends were cut back, 5 bases at V and 4 bases at J, with 14 bases in the middle. Germline CDR1 reads DFQATT; CDR2 reads SNEGSKA (reference sequence). The CDR3 has 13 amino acids. The CDR3 sequence: CSAEQGSITEAFF. The CDR3, as DNA: TGCAGTGCTGAACAGGGATCGATCACTGAAGCTTTCTTT.

The chain combines TRBV14 with TRBJ1-1, with TRBD1 identical over 10 bases. J gave up 0 bases and V 1 base, and 8 bases lay outside the gene matches. CDR3 length: 18 residues. CDR1 is SGHDN and CDR2 is FVKESK in the germline V gene. CDR3 DNA: TGTGCCAGCAGCCAAGCCCTCGGGACAGGGGACATGAACACTGAAGCTTTCTTT. Translated, it gives CASSQALGTGDMNTEAFF.

This clonotype was seen many times. The V call is TRBV18, the J call TRBJ1-2, with D unclear. This CDR3 is 12 amino acids long. Trimming left V 3 bases short and J 9 bases short, with 11 bases between. Germline loops: CDR1 KGHSH, CDR2 LQKENI. The CDR3 nucleotides read TGTGCCAGCTCACCGGACGATTTGAGCTACACCTTC. Translation: CASSPDDLSYTF.

The chain recombines TRBV4-1 with TRBJ2-1; D gene uncertain. CDR3 length: 11 amino acids. Trimming cost V 2 bases and J 10 bases, with 6 bases left between them. Germline V gene data show CDR1 as MGHRA and CDR2 as YSYEKL. The CDR3 sequence: CASSQLWEQFF. The CDR3 nucleotides read TGCGCCAGCAGCCAACTGTGGGAGCAGTTCTTC.

The V and J genes are TRBV10-3 and TRBJ1-2, with 7 bases aligning to TRBD1. From germline, CDR1 is ENHRY and CDR2 SYGVKD. V lost 6 bases, J lost 4 bases, and 8 bases stayed unmatched. This CDR3 has 14 amino acids. DNA for the CDR3: TGTGCCATCAGCGGACAGGAAGTCCTCTATGGCTACACCTTC. This codes for CAISGQEVLYGYTF.

The genes are TRBV29-1 and TRBJ2-7; 9 bases are shared with TRBD1. The CDR3 is made up of 14 amino acids. From germline, CDR1 is SQVTM and CDR2 ANQGSEA. The J segment lost 2 bases and the V segment lost 7 bases, leaving 9 bases of the junction unmatched. Here the CDR3 reads CSARRTGATYEQYF. Here the CDR3 DNA reads TGCAGCGCCCGAAGGACAGGGGCCACCTACGAGCAGTACTTC.

The chain employs TRBV27 and TRBJ2-5, with TRBD1 identical over 10 bases. The J call is doubtful: the DNA matches TRBJ2-7 better. The V gene's germline CDR1 is MNHEY and CDR2 SMNVEV (reference sequence). The CDR3 is 15 amino acids. The CDR3 sequence is CASSLGTGAVYEQYF. CDR3 in DNA: TGTGCCAGCAGTTTAGGGACAGGGGCGGTCTACGAGCAGTACTTC.

The V call is TRBV20-1, the J call TRBJ2-7; D is possibly TRBD1 (6 bases). This CDR3 has 15 amino acids. V was clipped by 3 bases and J by 2 bases, with 17 bases between them. The germline V gene encodes CDR1 DFQATT and CDR2 SNEGSKA (reference sequence). CDR3 amino acids: CSASPLVGHTYEQYF. CDR3 in DNA: TGCAGTGCTAGCCCACTGGTGGGACACACCTACGAGCAGTACTTC.

The gene calls are TRBV4-2 and TRBJ1-2, with 10 nucleotides matching TRBD1. The length of the CDR3 is 14 residues. Germline-derived CDR1 and CDR2 are LGHNA and YNFKEQ. Trimming at V came to 3 bases and at J to 7 bases, leaving 5 bases not matched to a gene. In DNA, the CDR3 is TGTGCCAGCAGCCAGGGGACAGGGGAAGGTGGCTACACCTTC. It is translated as CASSQGTGEGGYTF.

This clonotype has more than one count but fewer than ten. This sequence joins TRBV7-3 and TRBJ1-6; TRBD1 agrees at 8 bases. The CDR3 is made up of 15 amino acids. The trim removed 5 bases at V and 10 bases at J, leaving 10 bases unmatched. Germline values: CDR1 SGHTA, CDR2 FQGTGA. The CDR3 region is CASSPNGQGGSPLHF. CDR3 coding DNA: TGTGCCAGCAGCCCGAATGGACAGGGAGGATCACCCCTCCACTTT.

The J gene is TRBJ2-7, the V gene TRBV3-1; TRBD1 matches 10 bases. V dropped 4 bases and J dropped 2; count of bases not matched to a gene: 2. Germline V gene lookup returns CDR1 LGHDT and CDR2 YNNKEL (reference sequence). This CDR3 has 14 residues. The CDR3 sequence is CASSRTGGTYEQYF. In DNA, the CDR3 is TGTGCCAGCAGCCGGACAGGGGGTACCTACGAGCAGTACTTC.

The chain couples TRBV27 to TRBJ2-3; tentatively, D is TRBD1 or TRBD2 (5 bases each). There are 17 residues in the CDR3. CDR1 is MNHEY and CDR2 is SMNVEV in the germline V gene (reference sequence). Trimming removed 6 bases from V and 6 bases from J, with 25 bases in between. The CDR3 nucleotides read TGTGCCAGCAGAGACAGATGGACGGAGGCCGTTGAGGATACGCAGTATTTT. It is translated as CASRDRWTEAVEDTQYF.

This clonotype was counted between two and nine times. This chain uses TRBV9 with TRBJ2-1; 7 bases are a match to TRBD2. Germline-derived CDR1 and CDR2 are SGDLS and YYNGEE. The CDR3 is 15 amino acids. With 4 bases clipped from V and 5 bases from J, the junction kept 9 bases outside the gene matches. The CDR3 coding sequence is TGTGCCAGCAGCACGCCACTAGCGACCCACAATGAGCAGTTCTTC. It specifies CASSTPLATHNEQFF.

The CDR3 here is CSARTTGGHEQFF. In DNA form, the CDR3 reads TGCAGTGCTAGAACGACAGGGGGCCATGAGCAGTTCTTC. The chain uses TRBV20-1 and TRBJ2-1; TRBD1 aligns across 10 bases. V was clipped by 2 bases and J by 8 bases; unmatched bases: 3. Germline CDR1 and CDR2: DFQATT and SNEGSKA (reference sequence). The CDR3 length is 13 residues.

The rearrangement links TRBV5-1 to TRBJ2-6; D possibly matches TRBD1 or TRBD2 (6 bases each). The germline V gene encodes CDR1 SGHRS and CDR2 YFSETQ. CDR3 size: 15 residues. Trimming stripped 5 bases from V and 4 bases from J, with 13 bases between. The CDR3 here is CASRRRGEGANVLTF. The CDR3 DNA is TGCGCCAGCAGACGGAGGGGGGAAGGGGCCAACGTCCTGACTTTC.

V usage is TRBV4-2 and J usage is TRBJ1-2; D uncertain. This CDR3 is built from 14 residues. Germline V CDR1 and CDR2: LGHNA, YNFKEQ. The ends were cut back, 0 bases at V and 4 bases at J, with 9 bases in the middle. CDR3 DNA: TGTGCCAGCAGCCAAGATGCAGCACGCTATGGCTACACCTTC. Translation gives CASSQDAARYGYTF.

The rearrangement links TRBV7-8 to TRBJ2-7, with no clear D. This CDR3 is built from 15 residues. Trimming removed 0 bases from V and 0 bases from J, with 9 bases in between. In germline, CDR1 is SGHVS, CDR2 FQNEAQ. Here the CDR3 DNA reads TGTGCCAGCAGCTTAGCAGGGTATGCCTCCTACGAGCAGTACTTC. Translation: CASSLAGYASYEQYF. Full variable domain (rest looked up from reference TRBV7-8 and TRBJ2-7): GAGVSQSPRYKVAKRGQDVALRCDPISGHVSLFWYQQALGQGPEFLTYFQNEAQLDKSGLPSDRFFAERPEGSVSTLKIQRTQQEDSAVYLCASSLAGYASYEQYFGPGTRLTVT.

Here the CDR3 reads CSASGQGYGYTF. The CDR3 DNA reads as TGCAGTGCTAGTGGGCAGGGGTATGGCTACACCTTC. V and J are TRBV20-1 and TRBJ1-2; D may be TRBD1 (6 bases). The CDR3 has 12 residues. The V gene lost 3 bases and the J gene lost 5 bases, with 10 bases spanning the gap. CDR1 DFQATT and CDR2 SNEGSKA come from the germline V gene (reference sequence).

The chain recombines TRBV13 with TRBJ2-2; unclear D gene. Trimming took off 5 bases at V and 3 bases at J, with 19 bases between the two ends. Germline V gene sequence: CDR1 PRHDT, CDR2 FYEKMQ (reference sequence). The CDR3 length is 17 residues. In DNA form, the CDR3 reads TGTGCCAGCAGCCATAGGGAAAGGCGGAGCGACACCGGGGAGCTGTTTTTT. Protein product: CASSHRERRSDTGELFF.